This T cell receptor (beta chain) comes out of a study of CD8+ T cells in alopecia areata (dated by TCRdb to 2017 to 2018). General notes on the study: Treated patients were enrolled in an open-label pilot trial of oral tofacitinib at 5 to 10 mg twice daily for moderate-to-severe alopecia areata. Patients received tofacitinib for 6 to 18 months and were then followed off drug for 6 months to check for delayed response and recurrence. In treated patients, disease severity was measured using the SALT score, which gives the percentage of scalp surface area affected. To study T cell clonal expansion in alopecia areata, the researchers applied high-throughput TCRbeta sequencing to both the C3H/HeJ mouse model and human patients. Human TCRbeta sequencing covered scalp tissue and sorted CD4+ and CD8+ peripheral blood T cells from patchy and totalis/universalis alopecia areata patients and healthy controls. Tofacitinib-treated patients had biopsies at baseline and at 4 and 24 weeks of treatment, with a later scalp biopsy in several patients. Scalp clonality was compared across normal scalp (n=4), patchy alopecia areata scalp (n=8), and alopecia totalis/universalis scalp (n=8). RNA was obtained with the PAXgene miRNA kit for fixed scalp, the miRNeasy kit for PBMCs, and the RNeasy kit for mouse skin. Amplification of TCRbeta CDR3 regions was done by immunoSEQ multiplex PCR using 35 Vbeta forward primers and 13 Jbeta reverse primers.

In the case of this clone: What antigen it recognizes has not been identified. Base qualities are not recorded, but no much larger clone differs from it by a single base.

Library preparation used the immunoSEQ multiplex PCR assay. RNA was extracted from all samples and reverse transcribed into cDNA, which served as template for TCR sequencing. SuperScript III was used to make first-strand cDNA, primed with a 2:1 mix of oligo-dT and random hexamers. A synthetic immune receptor repertoire was used to gauge amplification bias, and whatever bias remained was removed computationally. The original pipeline was this. Raw reads were preprocessed for error removal, and CDR3 was defined according to IMGT conventions as running from the conserved cysteine to phenylalanine. To get clonality, Shannon entropy was normalized by log2 of the number of productive unique TCRs and the result was subtracted from 1. Scalp TCRbeta sequences were cross-referenced with sorted blood CD4 and CD8 repertoires so that the CD4 or CD8 identity of scalp clones could be inferred. The clones in this table, taken by TCRdb from immuneACCESS, are in-frame only. Not every clone is retained; where verified, under half of the shortfall comes from an unresolved V gene, and the cause of the rest is unknown. V and J calls and clone size are those listed in that table; D and trimming were worked out from the DNA. This sample comprises around 100,000 clones, around 84% of them detected only once. The biggest ten clones account for 11% of the sample.

The label giving this sample's treatment or condition can be read as: oral pan-JAK inhibitor, 5-10 mg twice daily. From alopecia areata patients, peripheral blood was collected along with lesional scalp punch biopsies. PBMCs were separated by density centrifugation and stained for CD3, CD4 and CD8, after which CD4+ and CD8+ T cells were sorted on a FACSAria. Here is what the overall study found, with its caveats: Compared with normal scalp, lesional scalp had higher clonality and more expanded CD8+ clones, particularly in alopecia totalis/universalis, a pattern that suggests antigenic drive. During tofacitinib treatment, many expanded lesional clones stuck around in both scalp and blood, and this persistence may partly explain why relapse happens after treatment is stopped. Resident alphabeta T cells in normal human skin are also sequenced, complicating scalp TCR repertoire analysis, unlike mouse skin dominated by gammadelta T cells. Tofacitinib significantly decreased scalp clonality and the number of expanded CD8+ clones among the top 100 scalp clones. Because the treated cohort was small and included a single nonresponder, larger studies are needed to assess links between baseline CD8+ expansion and response. TCR sequences shared between patients were less clear than in mice, possibly partly because of HLA diversity in the patient population.

The CDR3 contains 17 residues, cysteine and phenylalanine counted. The CDR3 DNA has 51 bases and is translated from base 1. The germline V gene (reference sequence) sets CDR1 to SEHNR and CDR2 to FQNEAQ. Compared with germline, V lacks 4 bases and J lacks 8 bases; bases without a gene match: 15. The material was CD8+ T cells sorted from blood, obtained around week 31, from a patient treated with tofacitinib. The receptor was derived from a human donor with alopecia areata. The V and J genes are TRBV7-9 and TRBJ2-1; 9 of the junction bases match TRBD2. The encoded CDR3 is CASSSPPGGRARDEQFF. The sequenced DNA is TGTGCCAGCAGCTCCCCACCAGGCGGGAGGGCCCGGGATGAGCAGTTCTTC.